This TCR beta chain was obtained from a study of blood T cell repertoires in COVID-19 (dated by TCRdb to 2018 to 2020). A note on the overall study: The collaborator samples originated in the United States, Italy and Spain and spanned the acute and convalescent phases of COVID-19. The prospective study material was composed of cDNA or gDNA derived from T cells, B-cell-depleted T cells, or PBMCs. Deeply sampled blood TCRbeta repertoires from subjects exposed to, actively infected with, or recovered from COVID-19 were included in the dataset. The repertoires were released in a freely available public database intended as a resource for research on the immune response to SARS-CoV-2. Samples were obtained from the ongoing ImmuneRACE study (first 160 participants) and from 1,254 subjects provided by 6 global collaborators. Sample metadata almost always included a de-identified subject ID, COVID-19 status, age in years and sex. Where available, HLA class I and class II types were obtained from metadata supplied by the sample provider rather than from assay-based typing.

The collaborating institutions used their own protocols to collect whole blood in K2EDTA tubes. For TCRbeta analysis, collaborator samples were shipped as frozen whole blood, as isolated PBMCs, or as DNA extracted from either sample type. Including the terminal cysteine and phenylalanine, the CDR3 comprises 15 residues. Solely the CDR3 DNA is kept, with 45 bases framed from the first base. Per the germline V gene (reference sequence), LNHNV is the CDR1 and YYDKDF is the CDR2. V is cut by 7 bases and J by 6 bases, and the space between the germline ends is 16 bases. About this clone: Its specific antigen is unknown. No per-base quality is available; no much larger clone lies one base away.

The immunoSEQ Assay, a bias-controlled multiplex PCR, was used to amplify TCRbeta CDR3 regions from genomic DNA. From the authors' description of their analysis: Nucleated cell counts per sample were estimated from amplification of reference gene primers within the assay. To quantify the absolute abundance of each unique TCRbeta CDR3 rearrangement, sequence reads were collapsed and filtered. For each sample, productive Simpson clonality was calculated as the square root of Simpson's diversity index across productive rearrangements. TCRdb holds this immuneACCESS table with in-frame rearrangements only. Some clones are missing; in checked studies, unresolved V genes explain under half, and the rest has no known cause. That table is the source of V, J and clone size, and D and trimming were worked out from the DNA. A total of roughly 150,000 clones appear in this sample, around 85% of them only once. The ten largest clones capture 5% of the sample.

General study outcomes and caveats: The amount of clinical and demographic metadata varied by source and participant and was provided uncurated.

The sequence was obtained from a human donor in a cohort sampled during active COVID-19. In this chain, TRBV15 is recombined with TRBJ1-6; no D gene is confidently identified. Sequencing used peripheral blood. The nucleotide sequence is TGTGCCACCACCTCGTTTGGTCGAGGTAATTCACCCCTCCACTTT. Its protein product is CATTSFGRGNSPLHF.